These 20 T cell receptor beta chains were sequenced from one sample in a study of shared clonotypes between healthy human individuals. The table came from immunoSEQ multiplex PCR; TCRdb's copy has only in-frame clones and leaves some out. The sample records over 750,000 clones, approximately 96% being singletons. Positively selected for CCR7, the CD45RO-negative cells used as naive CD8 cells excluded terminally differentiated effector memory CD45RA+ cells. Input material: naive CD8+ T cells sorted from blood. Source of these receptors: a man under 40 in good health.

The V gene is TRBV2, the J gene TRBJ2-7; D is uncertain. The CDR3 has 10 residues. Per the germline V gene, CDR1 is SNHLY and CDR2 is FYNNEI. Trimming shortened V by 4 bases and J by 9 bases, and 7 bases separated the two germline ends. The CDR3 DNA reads TGTGCCAGCAGTGTAGGGTGGCAGTACTTC. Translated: CASSVGWQYF.

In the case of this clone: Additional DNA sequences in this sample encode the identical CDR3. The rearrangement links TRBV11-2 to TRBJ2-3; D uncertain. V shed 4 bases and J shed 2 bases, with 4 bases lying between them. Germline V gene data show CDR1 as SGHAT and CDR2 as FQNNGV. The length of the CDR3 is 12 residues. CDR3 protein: CASSSITDTQYF. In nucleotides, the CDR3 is TGTGCCAGCAGCTCCATCACAGATACGCAGTATTTT.

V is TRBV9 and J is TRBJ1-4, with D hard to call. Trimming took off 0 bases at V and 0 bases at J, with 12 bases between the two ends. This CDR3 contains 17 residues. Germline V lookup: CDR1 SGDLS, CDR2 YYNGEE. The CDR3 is CASSVGVDRATNEKLFF. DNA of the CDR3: TGTGCCAGCAGCGTAGGGGTGGACCGAGCAACTAATGAAAAACTGTTTTTT.

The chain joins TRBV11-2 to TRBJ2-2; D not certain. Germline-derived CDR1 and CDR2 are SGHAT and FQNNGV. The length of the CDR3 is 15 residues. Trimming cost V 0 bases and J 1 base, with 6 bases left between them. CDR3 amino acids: CASSLDRWNTGELFF. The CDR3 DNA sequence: TGTGCCAGCAGCTTAGACAGATGGAACACCGGGGAGCTGTTTTTT.

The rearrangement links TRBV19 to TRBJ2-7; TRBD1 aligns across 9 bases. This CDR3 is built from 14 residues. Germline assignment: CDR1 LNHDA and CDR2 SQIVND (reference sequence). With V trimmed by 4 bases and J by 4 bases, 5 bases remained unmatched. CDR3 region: CASSTQGAGYEQYF. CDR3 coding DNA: TGTGCCAGTAGTACACAGGGGGCAGGATACGAGCAGTACTTC.

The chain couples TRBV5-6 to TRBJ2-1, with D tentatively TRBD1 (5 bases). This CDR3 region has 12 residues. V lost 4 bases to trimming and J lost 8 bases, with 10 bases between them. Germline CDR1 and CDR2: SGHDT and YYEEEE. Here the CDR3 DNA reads TGTGCCAGCAGCCCAGGGTTCGATGAGCAGTTCTTC. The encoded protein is CASSPGFDEQFF.

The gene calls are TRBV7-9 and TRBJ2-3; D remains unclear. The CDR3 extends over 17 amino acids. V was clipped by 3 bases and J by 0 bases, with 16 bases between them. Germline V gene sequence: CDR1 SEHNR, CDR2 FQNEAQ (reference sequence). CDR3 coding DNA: TGTGCCAGCAGCTTTTCTACAAGAGACCCTAGCACAGATACGCAGTATTTT. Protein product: CASSFSTRDPSTDTQYF.

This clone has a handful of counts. The chain's CDR3 is CASSEELGGWYNEQFF. For the CDR3, the DNA is TGTGCCAGCAGTGAAGAGTTGGGGGGATGGTACAATGAGCAGTTCTTC. The V and J genes are TRBV6-1 and TRBJ2-1; a weak D match, TRBD2 (6 bases). The CDR3 extends over 16 amino acids. The germline V gene encodes CDR1 MNHNS and CDR2 SASEGT. With 1 base removed from V and 4 bases from J, the gap between germline ends came to 14 bases.

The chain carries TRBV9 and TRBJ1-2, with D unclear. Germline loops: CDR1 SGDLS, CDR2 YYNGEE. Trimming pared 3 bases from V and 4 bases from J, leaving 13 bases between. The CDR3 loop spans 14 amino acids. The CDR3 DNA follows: TGTGCCAGCAGCGGCAGTGGTTCGCGCTATGGCTACACCTTC. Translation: CASSGSGSRYGYTF.

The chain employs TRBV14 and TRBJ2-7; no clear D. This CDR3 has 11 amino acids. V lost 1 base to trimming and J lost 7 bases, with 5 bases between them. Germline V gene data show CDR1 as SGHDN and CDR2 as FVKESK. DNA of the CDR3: TGTGCCAGCAGCCAAGCGGAGGAGCAGTACTTC. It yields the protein CASSQAEEQYF.

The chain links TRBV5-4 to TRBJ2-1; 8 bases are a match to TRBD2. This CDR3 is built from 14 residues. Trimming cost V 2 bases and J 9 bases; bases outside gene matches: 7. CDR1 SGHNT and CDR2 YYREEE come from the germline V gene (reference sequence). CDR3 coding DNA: TGTGCCAGCAGCTTCCCGGGACTAGGGGCTGAGCAGTTCTTC. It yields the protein CASSFPGLGAEQFF.

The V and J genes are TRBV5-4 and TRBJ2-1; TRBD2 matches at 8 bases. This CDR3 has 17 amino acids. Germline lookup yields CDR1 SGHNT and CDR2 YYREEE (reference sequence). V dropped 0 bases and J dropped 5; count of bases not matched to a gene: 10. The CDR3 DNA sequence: TGTGCCAGCAGCTTGGAGGGGACGGGACTAGTTAACAATGAGCAGTTCTTC. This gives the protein CASSLEGTGLVNNEQFF.

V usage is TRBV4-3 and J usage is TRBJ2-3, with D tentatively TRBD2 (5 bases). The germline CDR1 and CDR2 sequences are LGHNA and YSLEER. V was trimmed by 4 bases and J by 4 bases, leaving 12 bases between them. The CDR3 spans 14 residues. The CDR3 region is CASSPTDSPDTQYF. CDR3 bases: TGCGCCAGCAGCCCGACGGACTCTCCAGATACGCAGTATTTT.

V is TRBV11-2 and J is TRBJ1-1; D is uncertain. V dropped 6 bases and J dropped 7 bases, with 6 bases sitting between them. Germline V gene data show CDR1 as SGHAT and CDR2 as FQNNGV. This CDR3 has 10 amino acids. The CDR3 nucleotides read TGTGCCAGCAGGGACCGTGAAGCTTTCTTT. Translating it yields CASRDREAFF.

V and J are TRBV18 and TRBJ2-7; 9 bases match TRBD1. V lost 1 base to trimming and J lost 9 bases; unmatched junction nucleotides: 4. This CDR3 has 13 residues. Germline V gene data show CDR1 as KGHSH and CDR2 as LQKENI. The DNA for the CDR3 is TGTGCCAGCTCACCACTCGGACAGGGGTGGCAGTACTTC. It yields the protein CASSPLGQGWQYF.

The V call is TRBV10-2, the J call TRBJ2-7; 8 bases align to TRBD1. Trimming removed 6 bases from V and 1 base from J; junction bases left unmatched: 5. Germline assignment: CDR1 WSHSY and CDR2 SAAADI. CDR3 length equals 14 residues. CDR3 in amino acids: CASSQDRASYEQYF. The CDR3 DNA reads TGCGCCAGCAGCCAGGACAGGGCATCCTACGAGCAGTACTTC.

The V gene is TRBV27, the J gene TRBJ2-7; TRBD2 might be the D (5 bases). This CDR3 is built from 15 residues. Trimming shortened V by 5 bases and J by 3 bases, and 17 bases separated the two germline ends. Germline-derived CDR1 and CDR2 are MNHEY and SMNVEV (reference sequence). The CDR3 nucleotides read TGTGCCAGCAGTCCCCATTCGAGAGGGAACTACGAGCAGTACTTC. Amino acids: CASSPHSRGNYEQYF.

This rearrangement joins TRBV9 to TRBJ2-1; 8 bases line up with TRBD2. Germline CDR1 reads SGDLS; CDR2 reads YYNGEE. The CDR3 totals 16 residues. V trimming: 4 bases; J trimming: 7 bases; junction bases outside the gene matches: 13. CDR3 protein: CASSFPRSGSENEQFF. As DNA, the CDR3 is TGTGCCAGCAGCTTCCCGCGGAGCGGGAGTGAAAATGAGCAGTTCTTC.

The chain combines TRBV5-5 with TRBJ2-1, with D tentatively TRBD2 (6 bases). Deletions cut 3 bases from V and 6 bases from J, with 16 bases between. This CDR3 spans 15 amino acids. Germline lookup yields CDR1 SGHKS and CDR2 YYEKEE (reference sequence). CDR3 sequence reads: CASSWAGLSFNEQFF. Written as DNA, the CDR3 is TGTGCCAGCAGCTGGGCGGGACTCTCATTCAATGAGCAGTTCTTC. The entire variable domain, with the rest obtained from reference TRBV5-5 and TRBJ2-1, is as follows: DAGVTQSPTHLIKTRGQQVTLRCSPISGHKSVSWYQQVLGQGPQFIFQYYEKEERGRGNFPDRFSARQFPNYSSELNVNALLLGDSALYLCASSWAGLSFNEQFFGPGTRLTVL.

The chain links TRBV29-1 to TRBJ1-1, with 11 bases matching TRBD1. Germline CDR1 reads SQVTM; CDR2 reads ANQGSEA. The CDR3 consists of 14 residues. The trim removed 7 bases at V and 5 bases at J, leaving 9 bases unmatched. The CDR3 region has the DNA TGCAGCGGTGGGGACAGGGGGACGTGGACTGAAGCTTTCTTT. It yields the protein CSGGDRGTWTEAFF.